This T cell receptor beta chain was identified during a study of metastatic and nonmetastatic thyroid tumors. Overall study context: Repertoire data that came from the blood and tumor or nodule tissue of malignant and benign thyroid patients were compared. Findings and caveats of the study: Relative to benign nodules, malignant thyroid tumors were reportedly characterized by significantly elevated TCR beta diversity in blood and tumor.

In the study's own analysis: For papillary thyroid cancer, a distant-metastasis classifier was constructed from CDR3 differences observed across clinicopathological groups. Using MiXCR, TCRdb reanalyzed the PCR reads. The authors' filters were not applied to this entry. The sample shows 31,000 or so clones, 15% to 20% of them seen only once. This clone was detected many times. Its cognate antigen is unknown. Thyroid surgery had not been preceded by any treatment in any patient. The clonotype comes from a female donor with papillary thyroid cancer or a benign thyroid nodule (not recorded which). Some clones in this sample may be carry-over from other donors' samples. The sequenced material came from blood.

CDR3 region: CASSSGGQANEKLFF. CDR3 bases: TGTGCCAGCAGTTCAGGGGGACAGGCTAATGAAAAACTGTTTTTT. This sequence joins TRBV28 and TRBJ1-4, with 8 nucleotides matching TRBD1. This CDR3 spans 15 amino acids. CDR1 is MDHEN, CDR2 SYDVKM, per germline. With 4 bases clipped from V and 3 bases from J, the junction kept 4 bases outside the gene matches.